One and the same sample provided the 20 T cell receptor beta chains below, sequenced in a study of cytotoxic CD8 clonotypes in ibrutinib-treated CLL. Assay: immunoSEQ multiplex PCR; the TCRdb copy retains only in-frame clones and omits some. Among about 50,000 clones listed, more than 70% were seen once. The sample in question was PBMCs, obtained after 12 months of ibrutinib treatment. Source of these receptors: a human donor with chronic lymphocytic leukemia.

J is TRBJ2-7 and V is TRBV2, with D possibly matching TRBD2 (5 bases). This CDR3 has 11 residues. V lost 5 bases, J lost 7 bases, and 9 bases lay in between. Looked up from germline, CDR1 is SNHLY and CDR2 is FYNNEI. CDR3 loop: CASSLGLEQYF. CDR3 in DNA: TGTGCCAGCAGTCTCGGACTTGAGCAGTACTTC.

J is TRBJ2-6 and V is TRBV30; D is perhaps TRBD1 (5 bases). V lost 0 bases, J lost 4 bases, and 13 bases lay in between. Germline CDR1 GTSNPN, CDR2 SVGIG (reference sequence). The CDR3 covers 16 residues. CDR3 bases: TGTGCCTGGAGTGTACGTCCAGGGTCAGGGGCCAACGTCCTGACTTTC. Translation gives CAWSVRPGSGANVLTF. The whole variable domain, remainder taken from reference TRBV30 and TRBJ2-6, is SQTIHQWPATLVQPVGSPLSLECTVEGTSNPNLYWYRQAAGRGLQLLFYSVGIGQISSEVPQNLSASRPQDRQFILSSKKLLLSDSGFYLCAWSVRPGSGANVLTFGAGSRLTVL.

This clone was seen once. The chain joins TRBV4-1 to TRBJ1-6; 9 nucleotides line up with TRBD1. Germline CDR1 and CDR2: MGHRA and YSYEKL. The CDR3 is 17 residues long. The trim removed 3 bases at V and 7 bases at J, leaving 10 bases unmatched. CDR3 coding DNA: TGCGCCAGCAGCCAGAAAACAGGGGGCGCTGGGAATTCACCCCTCCACTTT. The encoded protein is CASSQKTGGAGNSPLHF.

This chain links TRBV5-6 with TRBJ2-2; possible D gene TRBD2, 6 bases. Germline values: CDR1 SGHDT, CDR2 YYEEEE. Trimming left V 2 bases short and J 7 bases short, with 18 bases between. The CDR3 contains 16 residues. CDR3 residues: CASSFGGPTMGGELFF. In nucleotides, the CDR3 is TGTGCCAGCAGCTTTGGAGGGCCAACGATGGGCGGGGAGCTGTTTTTT.

The V and J genes are TRBV7-2 and TRBJ1-4; 7 bases agree with TRBD1. The CDR3 covers 15 residues. V dropped 4 bases and J dropped 4; count of bases not matched to a gene: 6. Per the germline V gene, CDR1 is SGHTA and CDR2 is FQGNSA. CDR3 nucleotides: TGTGCCAGCAGCTCCGCACAGGGGTATAATGAAAAACTGTTTTTT. This sequence encodes CASSSAQGYNEKLFF. Together with reference TRBV7-2 and TRBJ1-4, the CDR3 gives the full variable domain: GAGVSQSPSNKVTEKGKDVELRCDPISGHTALYWYRQSLGQGLEFLIYFQGNSAPDKSGLPSDRFSAERTGGSVSTLTIQRTQQEDSAVYLCASSSAQGYNEKLFFGSGTQLSVL.

The chain recombines TRBV5-1 with TRBJ2-5; 7 nucleotides match TRBD2. This CDR3 is 15 amino acids long. The junction had 3 bases not matched to a gene; V was cut back by 0 bases and J by 1 base. CDR1 is SGHRS and CDR2 is YFSETQ in the germline V gene. CDR3 bases: TGCGCCAGCAGCTTGGACGGGAGGCCCCAAGAGACCCAGTACTTC. Amino acid sequence: CASSLDGRPQETQYF.

The gene calls are TRBV5-6 and TRBJ2-5; either TRBD1 or TRBD2 may supply D (5 bases each). Germline V gives CDR1 SGHDT, CDR2 YYEEEE. The CDR3 has 13 amino acids. V was pared by 2 bases and J by 5 bases, with 10 bases between. The CDR3 DNA sequence: TGTGCCAGCAGCTTTGCCGGGGCCGAGACCCAGTACTTC. Its protein is CASSFAGAETQYF.

The V and J genes are TRBV10-3 and TRBJ2-3; maybe TRBD2 (6 bases). CDR1 and CDR2 from the germline V gene are ENHRY and SYGVKD. Trimming removed 3 bases from V and 7 bases from J, with 20 bases in between. The CDR3 is 16 residues long. CDR3 sequence: CAISEAGTGRINTQYF. In DNA, the CDR3 is TGTGCCATCAGTGAAGCCGGGACTGGCCGCATCAATACGCAGTATTTT.

CDR3 in amino acids: CASSLYSGEETQYF. For the CDR3, the DNA is TGCGCCAGCAGCTTGTACTCAGGGGAAGAGACCCAGTACTTC. The rearrangement links TRBV5-1 to TRBJ2-5, with D maybe TRBD1 (6 bases). Germline loops: CDR1 SGHRS, CDR2 YFSETQ. The CDR3 has 14 amino acids. Trimming removed 1 base at V and 3 bases at J, with 10 bases between.

J is TRBJ2-1 and V is TRBV18; TRBD2 matches at 15 bases. This CDR3 comprises 17 residues. The junction had 5 bases not matched to a gene; V was cut back by 5 bases and J by 3 bases. Germline V gene lookup returns CDR1 KGHSH and CDR2 LQKENI. The CDR3: CASSKGLAGGGYNEQFF. For the CDR3, the DNA is TGTGCCAGCTCAAAAGGACTAGCGGGAGGGGGCTACAATGAGCAGTTCTTC.

This chain connects TRBV7-9 to TRBJ2-3; D call uncertain. V lost 5 bases, J lost 6 bases, and 12 bases lay in between. CDR3 length: 13 amino acids. Germline V lookup: CDR1 SEHNR, CDR2 FQNEAQ (reference sequence). The CDR3 loop is CASSPRKGDTQYF. CDR3 coding DNA: TGTGCCAGCAGCCCCCGAAAGGGCGATACGCAGTATTTT.

This clone showed up just once. The V gene is TRBV6-1, the J gene TRBJ2-5; D not certain. CDR3 length: 13 amino acids. V lost 6 bases and J 1 base, leaving 9 bases between the germline ends. Germline loops: CDR1 MNHNS, CDR2 SASEGT. In nucleotides, the CDR3 is TGTGCCAGCAGGCTCCAATTCCAAGAGACCCAGTACTTC. Translated: CASRLQFQETQYF.

The count of this clone is one. The J gene is TRBJ2-4, the V gene TRBV7-6; TRBD2 agrees at 9 bases. The CDR3 length is 13 residues. V dropped 5 bases and J dropped 10; count of bases not matched to a gene: 6. Germline lookup yields CDR1 SGHVS and CDR2 FNYEAQ. CDR3 coding DNA: TGTGCCAGCAGCACCGAGCGGGGGGAAATTCAGTACTTC. It is translated as CASSTERGEIQYF.

V gene TRBV5-1 combines with J gene TRBJ2-1; 16 nucleotides line up with TRBD2. Losses at the gene ends were 2 bases for V and 9 bases for J; bases not matched to a gene: 2. This CDR3 spans 15 amino acids. Germline loops: CDR1 SGHRS, CDR2 YFSETQ. The CDR3 region has the DNA TGCGCCAGCAGCTTCGGGACTAGCGGGAGGGGTGAGCAGTTCTTC. This sequence encodes CASSFGTSGRGEQFF.

V usage is TRBV7-2 and J usage is TRBJ2-3, with unresolved D. V lost 5 bases and J lost 6, with 9 bases in between. Germline values: CDR1 SGHTA, CDR2 FQGNSA. The CDR3 loop spans 12 amino acids. In DNA form, the CDR3 reads TGTGCCAGCAGCAAATTCGACGATACGCAGTATTTT. Its translation: CASSKFDDTQYF.

The chain combines TRBV6-5 with TRBJ2-1, with TRBD1 as a possible D gene (6 bases). From germline, CDR1 is MNHEY and CDR2 SVGAGI. V gave up 5 bases and J gave up 2 bases, with 13 bases separating them. The CDR3 is 15 residues long. CDR3 in DNA: TGTGCCAGCAGTAAAGACAGGTCGCCCTACAATGAGCAGTTCTTC. This codes for CASSKDRSPYNEQFF.

The V call is TRBV6-1, the J call TRBJ2-1, with D perhaps TRBD2 (7 bases). The germline gives CDR1 MNHNS, CDR2 SASEGT. The CDR3 sequence is 12 residues long. Trimming took off 7 bases at V and 8 bases at J, with 12 bases between the two ends. The CDR3 sequence is CASKGGGDEQFF. DNA of the CDR3: TGTGCCAGCAAGGGGGGGGGCGATGAGCAGTTCTTC.

This clone has a handful of counts. This sequence joins TRBV4-1 and TRBJ2-7, with D maybe TRBD2 (5 bases). In germline, CDR1 is MGHRA, CDR2 YSYEKL. Trimming stripped 1 base from V and 2 bases from J, with 18 bases between. The CDR3 runs 17 residues. This CDR3 reads CASSQAPRTGGAYEQYF. In DNA form, the CDR3 reads TGCGCCAGCAGCCAAGCCCCACGCACTGGAGGAGCCTACGAGCAGTACTTC.

This clone was picked up a small number of times. The chain joins TRBV7-3 to TRBJ2-3; no reliable D call. The germline CDR1 and CDR2 sequences are SGHTA and FQGTGA. The CDR3 is 13 amino acids. V gave up 5 bases and J gave up 3 bases, with 9 bases separating them. CDR3 coding DNA: TGTGCCAGCAGCAACCCCCCGACAGATACGCAGTATTTT. Protein: CASSNPPTDTQYF.

V usage is TRBV4-1 and J usage is TRBJ1-2; D is perhaps TRBD1 (6 bases). The V end was cut by 3 bases, the J end by 4 bases, with 15 bases between. Germline V gene sequence: CDR1 MGHRA, CDR2 YSYEKL. The CDR3 extends over 15 amino acids. CDR3 protein: CASSHPTGTAYGYTF. The CDR3 nucleotides read TGCGCCAGCAGCCACCCTACAGGGACCGCCTATGGCTACACCTTC.